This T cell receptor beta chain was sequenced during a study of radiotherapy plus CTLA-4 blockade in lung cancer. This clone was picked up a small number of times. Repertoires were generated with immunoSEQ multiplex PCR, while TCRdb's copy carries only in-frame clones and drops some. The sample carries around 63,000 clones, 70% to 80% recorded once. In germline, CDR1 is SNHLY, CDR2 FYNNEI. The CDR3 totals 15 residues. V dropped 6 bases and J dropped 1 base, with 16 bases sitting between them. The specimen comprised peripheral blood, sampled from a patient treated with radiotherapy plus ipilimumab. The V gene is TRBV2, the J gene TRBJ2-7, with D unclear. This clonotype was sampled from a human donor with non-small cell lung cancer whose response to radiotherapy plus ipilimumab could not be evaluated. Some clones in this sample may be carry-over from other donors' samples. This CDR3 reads CASRLLAGLSYEQYF. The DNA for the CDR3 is TGTGCCAGCAGGTTGCTGGCAGGTTTATCCTACGAGCAGTACTTC.